This T cell receptor beta chain was obtained from a study of T-cell reconstitution after alpha-beta-depleted transplantation in children. Molecular barcoding with unique molecular identifiers was used for the TCRbeta library. A single record per CDR3 protein comes from TCRdb applying MiXCR to the PCR reads. This table holds approximately 170,000 distinct CDR3 sequences, around 10% found once. CDR3 length: 15 amino acids. Germline CDR1 is SGHRS and CDR2 is YFSETQ. V lost 0 bases and J lost 3; bases outside the gene matches: 6. Study-wide results and limits: Counts and diversity of T cells one year after transplant came mostly from newly produced T cells. Elevated TCRbeta diversity at day 60 was traced, in some patients, to surviving recipient T cells and thymic progenitors. Several hundred rapidly expanded clones from non-depleted graft cells reportedly supplied alpha-beta T cells about two months post-transplant.

This clonotype was seen repeatedly, ten times or more. Its antigen is unidentified. The TCR sequence derives from a boy aged 2 to 10 with acute myeloid leukemia, due to receive a stem cell transplant. The chain uses TRBV5-1 and TRBJ2-7, with 7 bases identical to TRBD1. The sequenced sample was PBMCs, obtained before TCRalphabeta/CD19-depleted stem cell transplant. Written as DNA, the CDR3 is TGCGCCAGCAGCTTGGATGTCTACAGGGGCTACGAGCAGTACTTC. Protein product: CASSLDVYRGYEQYF.